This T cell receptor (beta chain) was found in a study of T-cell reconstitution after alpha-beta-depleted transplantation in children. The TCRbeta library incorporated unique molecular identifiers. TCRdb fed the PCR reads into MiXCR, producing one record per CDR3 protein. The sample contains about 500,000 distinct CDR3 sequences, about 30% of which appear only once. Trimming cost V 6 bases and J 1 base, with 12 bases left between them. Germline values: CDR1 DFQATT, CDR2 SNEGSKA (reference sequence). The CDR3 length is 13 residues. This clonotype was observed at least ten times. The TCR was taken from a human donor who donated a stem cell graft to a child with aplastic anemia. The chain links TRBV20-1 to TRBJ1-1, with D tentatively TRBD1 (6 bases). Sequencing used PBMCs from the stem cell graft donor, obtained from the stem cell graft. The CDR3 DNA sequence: TGCAGTGCAGGCCAGACAGGGAACACTGAAGCTTTCTTT. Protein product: CSAGQTGNTEAFF.